This T cell receptor beta chain was identified during a study of cytomegalovirus exposure and HLA in healthy donors. General observations from the study: A likely sequencing artifact accounted for one observed cluster of highly shared sequence variants.

A note on this clone: Its antigen is undetermined.

The PCR employed 60 Vbeta primers together with 13 Jbeta primers. Libraries were prepared by immunoSEQ multiplex PCR; TCRdb keeps only in-frame clonotypes and omits some of them. The sample shows around 120,000 clones, about 80% of them seen only once. The CDR3 has 14 residues. Germline V gene lookup returns CDR1 SGDLS and CDR2 YYNGEE. Deletions cut 3 bases from V and 9 bases from J, with 16 bases between. This clonotype was sampled from a female donor in good health and CMV-seropositive. The sequenced sample consisted of PBMCs. J is TRBJ1-5 and V is TRBV9; the D gene is possibly TRBD1 (5 bases). Here the CDR3 reads CASSGEGRGGPQHF. CDR3 in DNA: TGTGCCAGCAGCGGAGAGGGCCGGGGGGGGCCCCAGCATTTT.